The present TCR beta chain was sequenced within a study of molecular identifiers for immune sequencing clone quantification. Study in general: Replicates partitioned RNA from approximately 20,000 or 98,000 naive CD8 cells into five parts, sequencing four.

This clonotype was counted at least ten times. V dropped 5 bases and J dropped 1; count of bases not matched to a gene: 5. The CDR3 is 16 amino acids. TCRdb called the PCR reads again in MiXCR, with one record for every CDR3 protein. The sample consists of under 600,000 distinct CDR3 sequences, about 21% of them appearing once. J is TRBJ2-3 and V is TRBV12-3 or TRBV12-4; 11 nucleotides line up with TRBD2. The receptor was isolated from a human donor in good health. Some libraries in this study had Jurkat cell RNA spiked in. Sequenced material: naive CD8+ T cells from blood, with Jurkat cell RNA spiked in. The subset: FACS-sorted CD8+CD4-CCR7+CD45RA+ naive T cells. CDR3 coding DNA: TGTGCCAGCAGTCCGCTACTAGCGGGAGGCACAGATACGCAGTATTTT. Translating it yields CASSPLLAGGTDTQYF.